What follows are 23 T cell receptor beta chains derived from one specimen sequenced in a study of blood T cell repertoires in COVID-19. Assay used: immunoSEQ multiplex PCR; TCRdb lists only in-frame clones, some missing. The table lists about 220,000 clones, about 86% of them singletons, with approximately 1.3% in the top ten. The material sequenced was PBMCs or T cells enriched from blood (not recorded which). The receptors here all came from a woman in her forties with acute COVID-19.

The rearrangement uses TRBV10-3 and TRBJ1-1; the D is unclear. Germline assignment: CDR1 ENHRY and CDR2 SYGVKD. The length of the CDR3 is 13 residues. Trimming removed 6 bases from V and 1 base from J, with 9 bases in between. The CDR3 here is CAISPGSNTEAFF. In nucleotides, the CDR3 is TGTGCCATCAGCCCGGGATCGAACACTGAAGCTTTCTTT.

CDR3 sequence (DNA): TGTGCCAGCAGCCCCCCCGGAGAGACCCAGTACTTC. This encodes CASSPPGETQYF. The chain recombines TRBV7-7 with TRBJ2-5; D gene uncertain. In germline, CDR1 is SSHAT, CDR2 FNYEAQ (reference sequence). V lost 5 bases and J lost 4, with 8 bases in between. The CDR3 is made up of 12 amino acids.

The gene calls are TRBV28 and TRBJ2-3; no definite D call. The CDR3 contains 19 residues. V gave up 3 bases and J gave up 5 bases, with 27 bases separating them. Germline V lookup: CDR1 MDHEN, CDR2 SYDVKM. CDR3: CASSFSGFGSHDRGDTQYF. CDR3 bases: TGTGCCAGCAGTTTTAGTGGTTTCGGTAGCCACGACCGAGGAGATACGCAGTATTTT.

As for this clone: The same CDR3 arises from other DNA sequences in this sample as well. The gene calls are TRBV11-2 and TRBJ2-1; 9 bases line up with TRBD1. The CDR3 has 15 residues. Germline V lookup: CDR1 SGHAT, CDR2 FQNNGV. Trimming took 5 bases from V and 1 from J; bases not matched to a gene: 3. The CDR3 loop is CASSPGQGSYNEQFF. The CDR3 coding sequence is TGTGCCAGCAGCCCCGGACAGGGGTCCTACAATGAGCAGTTCTTC.

This clone was observed a single time. The V and J genes are TRBV6-5 and TRBJ2-5, with D possibly matching TRBD1 (6 bases). V was pared by 0 bases and J by 5 bases, with 13 bases between. CDR1 and CDR2 (germline): MNHEY, SVGAGI. The CDR3 extends over 15 amino acids. CDR3 loop: CASSYSGGRAETQYF. The CDR3 bases are TGTGCCAGCAGTTACTCTGGGGGCCGGGCGGAGACCCAGTACTTC.

The gene calls are TRBV6-2 or TRBV6-3 and TRBJ2-1, with D maybe TRBD2 (5 bases). V was cut by 6 bases and J by 7 bases, with 10 bases left in between. Germline CDR1 is MNHEY and CDR2 is SVGEGT. The CDR3 runs 12 residues. This CDR3 reads CASSQRGNEQFF. In DNA form, the CDR3 reads TGTGCCAGCAGCCAAAGAGGGAATGAGCAGTTCTTC.

This clone was picked up a small number of times. The CDR3 coding sequence is TGTGCCAGCAGCCAGATCCACGGACAGGGAACTAATGAAAAACTGTTTTTT. Translated: CASSQIHGQGTNEKLFF. This chain connects TRBV4-2 to TRBJ1-4; 8 nucleotides line up with TRBD1. Per the germline V gene, CDR1 is LGHNA and CDR2 is YNFKEQ. The CDR3 sequence is 17 residues long. Trimming removed 3 bases from V and 1 base from J; junction bases left unmatched: 7.

This clone was seen only a few times. J is TRBJ2-5 and V is TRBV7-3; tentatively, D is TRBD2 (5 bases). This CDR3 comprises 13 residues. Trimming removed 5 bases from V and 4 bases from J, with 11 bases in between. Germline CDR1 is SGHTA and CDR2 is FQGTGA. CDR3 in DNA: TGTGCCAGCAGCCCAAGCGGAGGAGAGACCCAGTACTTC. This codes for CASSPSGGETQYF.

The chain employs TRBV10-2 and TRBJ1-1; 9 positions agree with TRBD1. CDR3 size: 15 residues. V lost 2 bases to trimming and J lost 0 bases; unmatched junction nucleotides: 1. CDR1 and CDR2 (germline): WSHSY, SAAADI. CDR3 bases: TGCGCCAGCAGTGAGGGGACAGGGCTGAACACTGAAGCTTTCTTT. Protein sequence: CASSEGTGLNTEAFF.

The J gene is TRBJ2-3, the V gene TRBV7-3, with a possible D match to TRBD2 (6 bases). The V end was cut by 2 bases, the J end by 0 bases, with 12 bases between. CDR1 and CDR2 (germline): SGHTA, FQGTGA. The CDR3 runs to 16 residues. The CDR3 DNA follows: TGTGCCAGCAGCTTACTCGGCGGGGCGAGCACAGATACGCAGTATTTT. It codes for CASSLLGGASTDTQYF.

The chain employs TRBV7-9 and TRBJ2-2; no clear D. Per the germline V gene, CDR1 is SEHNR and CDR2 is FQNEAQ (reference sequence). CDR3 size: 14 residues. V lost 5 bases to trimming and J lost 0 bases, with 7 bases between them. The DNA for the CDR3 is TGTGCCAGCAGCCCCCGCGCGAACACCGGGGAGCTGTTTTTT. It encodes CASSPRANTGELFF.

The V and J genes are TRBV5-6 and TRBJ1-1; the D gene is possibly TRBD1 (5 bases). Germline loops: CDR1 SGHDT, CDR2 YYEEEE. Trimming took 3 bases from V and 5 from J, leaving 17 bases between them. This CDR3 region has 15 residues. The CDR3 sequence: CASSWGLGLGTEAFF. CDR3 DNA: TGTGCCAGCAGCTGGGGACTGGGTTTAGGGACTGAAGCTTTCTTT.

The chain carries TRBV2 and TRBJ1-2, with D possibly TRBD1 on 5 matching bases. V lost 1 base, J lost 8 bases, and 8 bases lay in between. The V gene's germline CDR1 is SNHLY and CDR2 FYNNEI. This CDR3 is 12 amino acids long. The CDR3 reads CASSEEGPGYTF. CDR3 in DNA: TGTGCCAGCAGTGAAGAGGGGCCCGGCTACACCTTC.

The J gene is TRBJ1-2, the V gene TRBV5-8; D is unresolved. Germline V gene lookup returns CDR1 SGHTS and CDR2 YDEGEE. The length of the CDR3 is 9 residues. Trimming left V 7 bases short and J 8 bases short, with 6 bases between. The CDR3 nucleotides read TGTGCCAGCGCACGGGGCTACACCTTC. It translates to CASARGYTF.

V gene TRBV5-1 combines with J gene TRBJ2-3, with D perhaps TRBD1 (5 bases). Trimming stripped 5 bases from V and 2 bases from J, with 15 bases between. CDR1 SGHRS and CDR2 YFSETQ come from the germline V gene. This CDR3 spans 15 amino acids. CDR3 in amino acids: CASRSIGRATDTQYF. As DNA, the CDR3 is TGCGCCAGCAGGTCGATCGGCAGGGCCACAGATACGCAGTATTTT.

The chain employs TRBV7-2 and TRBJ2-1, with TRBD2 identical over 16 bases. The trim removed 0 bases at V and 7 bases at J, leaving 6 bases unmatched. Per the germline V gene, CDR1 is SGHTA and CDR2 is FQGNSA. The CDR3 runs 18 residues. CDR3 in amino acids: CASSLAGTSGRVANEQFF. For the CDR3, the DNA is TGTGCCAGCAGCTTAGCCGGGACTAGCGGGAGGGTTGCGAATGAGCAGTTCTTC.

The gene calls are TRBV4-1 and TRBJ1-2, with 10 bases lining up with TRBD1. Germline CDR1 MGHRA, CDR2 YSYEKL. The CDR3 runs to 18 residues. After removal of 0 bases from V and 3 bases from J, the junction contained 10 bases not matched to a gene. The DNA for the CDR3 is TGCGCCAGCAGCCAAGAACCCGGACAGGGGGTGTCGGACTATGGCTACACCTTC. It codes for CASSQEPGQGVSDYGYTF.

V usage is TRBV9 and J usage is TRBJ1-1; weak D call: TRBD1 (6 bases). This CDR3 comprises 15 residues. Germline V gene data show CDR1 as SGDLS and CDR2 as YYNGEE. Between the trimmed V and J ends, which lost 0 bases and 3 bases, there was a span of 12 bases. The CDR3 DNA sequence: TGTGCCAGCAGCGTAGCACAGGGATCGGACACTGAAGCTTTCTTT. Encoded protein: CASSVAQGSDTEAFF.

Only one count was recorded for this clone. The chain carries TRBV5-1 and TRBJ2-7; 11 positions match TRBD1. J lost 4 bases, V lost 3 bases, and 9 bases had no gene match. CDR1 SGHRS and CDR2 YFSETQ come from the germline V gene. This CDR3 region has 16 residues. CDR3 nucleotides: TGCGCCAGCAGCTCGGCTCCGGGACAGGGGGGGTACGAGCAGTACTTC. The encoded protein is CASSSAPGQGGYEQYF.

This chain joins TRBV11-2 and TRBJ1-2, with TRBD1 matching 9 bases. CDR1 and CDR2 (germline): SGHAT, FQNNGV. V shed 5 bases, J shed 6 bases, and the junction held 13 bases outside the gene matches. The CDR3 contains 16 residues. The CDR3 nucleotides read TGTGCCAGCAGCCTCCCGGGACAGGGTCGCGTGGATGGCTACACCTTC. The encoded protein is CASSLPGQGRVDGYTF.

The chain uses TRBV7-2 and TRBJ2-3; 9 nucleotides match TRBD1. The V and J ends lost 10 bases and 5 bases, in that order; junction bases with no gene match: 7. Per the germline V gene, CDR1 is SGHTA and CDR2 is FQGNSA. This CDR3 region has 13 residues. The CDR3 here is CATGTGGRDTQYF. The CDR3 DNA reads TGTGCCACGGGAACAGGGGGCAGAGATACGCAGTATTTT.

This sequence joins TRBV7-2 and TRBJ2-5; TRBD2 matches at 12 bases. V shed 5 bases, J shed 7 bases, and the junction held 14 bases outside the gene matches. The CDR3 is 17 residues long. The germline CDR1 and CDR2 sequences are SGHTA and FQGNSA. CDR3 sequence: CASSPRASGGGQSTQYF. The CDR3 DNA follows: TGTGCCAGCAGCCCTAGGGCTAGCGGGGGGGGCCAATCGACCCAGTACTTC.

This chain connects TRBV7-8 to TRBJ2-7, with 8 bases aligning to TRBD1. The CDR3 totals 16 residues. Unmatched junction bases numbered 13, after V lost 3 bases and J lost 6 bases. CDR1 is SGHVS, CDR2 FQNEAQ, per germline. The CDR3 protein is CASSLADRVVLSEQYF. In DNA form, the CDR3 reads TGTGCCAGCAGCTTGGCGGACAGGGTGGTCTTGAGCGAGCAGTACTTC. The full variable domain, its missing parts supplied by reference TRBV7-8 and TRBJ2-7, is GAGVSQSPRYKVAKRGQDVALRCDPISGHVSLFWYQQALGQGPEFLTYFQNEAQLDKSGLPSDRFFAERPEGSVSTLKIQRTQQEDSAVYLCASSLADRVVLSEQYFGPGTRLTVT.